This passage covers 32 T cell receptor beta chains from one sample sequenced in a study of OX40 agonist ivuxolimab in advanced cancers. Only in-frame clones appear in the TCRdb table, and some are missing; sequencing was by immunoSEQ multiplex PCR. The sample has tens of thousands of clones, approximately 83% seen once. Specimen: CD4+ or CD8+ T cells sorted from blood, collected in a trial of the OX40 agonist ivuxolimab. All receptors derive from an adult with an advanced solid tumor such as melanoma, head and neck, liver or kidney cancer.

This clone was counted only a few times. The V and J genes are TRBV27 and TRBJ2-7; D call uncertain. Germline CDR1 reads MNHEY; CDR2 reads SMNVEV (reference sequence). Trimming left V 5 bases short and J 3 bases short, with 14 bases between. The CDR3 covers 14 residues. In DNA, the CDR3 is TGTGCCAGCAGTCAAGACCCCTCCTACTACGAGCAGTACTTC. The encoded protein is CASSQDPSYYEQYF.

The gene calls are TRBV6-1 and TRBJ2-1; 8 bases line up with TRBD2. The CDR3 spans 14 residues. V lost 8 bases and J lost 4; bases outside the gene matches: 7. Per the germline V gene, CDR1 is MNHNS and CDR2 is SASEGT. The chain's CDR3 is CASVKSGGYNEQFF. The DNA for the CDR3 is TGTGCCAGCGTTAAGAGCGGGGGTTACAATGAGCAGTTCTTC.

The chain joins TRBV14 to TRBJ1-6; the D is unclear. V lost 1 base and J 2 bases, leaving 9 bases between the germline ends. This CDR3 is 16 amino acids long. Germline V gene sequence: CDR1 SGHDN, CDR2 FVKESK. CDR3 amino acids: CASSQGHYTYNSPLHF. CDR3 in DNA: TGTGCCAGCAGCCAAGGTCACTACACCTATAATTCACCCCTCCACTTT.

The genes are TRBV11-2 and TRBJ2-3; D is unclear. V lost 5 bases to trimming and J lost 4 bases, with 10 bases between them. From germline, CDR1 is SGHAT and CDR2 FQNNGV. The CDR3 has 13 residues. CDR3 nucleotide sequence: TGTGCCAGCAGCCCTCAGGTGGCAGATACGCAGTATTTT. Translated: CASSPQVADTQYF.

The chain has TRBV29-1 and TRBJ2-3; 11 nucleotides agree with TRBD2. J lost 2 bases, V lost 5 bases, and 3 bases had no gene match. The CDR3 sequence is 14 residues long. From germline, CDR1 is SQVTM and CDR2 ANQGSEA. CDR3 amino acids: CSVPSGGTTDTQYF. CDR3 nucleotides: TGCAGCGTTCCTAGCGGGGGGACCACAGATACGCAGTATTTT.

V and J are TRBV5-5 and TRBJ1-1; D unresolved. Trimming pared 0 bases from V and 3 bases from J, leaving 6 bases between. Germline CDR1 and CDR2: SGHKS and YYEKEE (reference sequence). This CDR3 spans 13 amino acids. The CDR3, as DNA: TGTGCCAGCAGCTTGGAGGCAGACACTGAAGCTTTCTTT. Translated, it gives CASSLEADTEAFF.

This clone was found once. The rearrangement uses TRBV5-5 and TRBJ2-2; 8 bases fit TRBD2. V was pared by 0 bases and J by 1 base, with 8 bases of the junction left unmatched. Germline loops: CDR1 SGHKS, CDR2 YYEKEE (reference sequence). The CDR3 consists of 18 residues. The CDR3 bases are TGTGCCAGCAGCTTGGAGGCAATTCTAGCGGGGAACACCGGGGAGCTGTTTTTT. Amino acids: CASSLEAILAGNTGELFF.

This sequence joins TRBV7-8 and TRBJ2-5; D is undetermined. V lost 1 base and J 1 base, leaving 10 bases between the germline ends. This CDR3 comprises 15 residues. The V gene's germline CDR1 is SGHVS and CDR2 FQNEAQ. The CDR3, as DNA: TGTGCCAGCAGCTTAGGCGCCAGCCTCCAAGAGACCCAGTACTTC. It translates to CASSLGASLQETQYF.

The rearrangement links TRBV5-1 to TRBJ1-2; D is unresolved. V was trimmed by 0 bases and J by 1 base, leaving 10 bases between them. This CDR3 contains 15 residues. Germline CDR1 is SGHRS and CDR2 is YFSETQ. CDR3 DNA: TGCGCCAGCAGCTTGGACCTAGGTTATAACTATGGCTACACCTTC. It encodes CASSLDLGYNYGYTF.

This chain connects TRBV5-7 to TRBJ2-3; tentatively, D is TRBD2 (5 bases). TRBV5-7 belongs to the ORF category, with a function that is uncertain. Trimming stripped 4 bases from V and 2 bases from J, with 14 bases between. There are 15 residues in the CDR3. The DNA of the CDR3 is TGTGCCAGCAGCCCGACGGGAACCTACACAGATACGCAGTATTTT. Amino acid sequence: CASSPTGTYTDTQYF.

The CDR3 DNA reads TGTGCCAGCAGCTCACACCCGAGCGGGGGGACGTACCAAGAGACCCAGTACTTC. Its protein product is CASSSHPSGGTYQETQYF. V usage is TRBV7-8 and J usage is TRBJ2-5; 9 bases line up with TRBD2. With 4 bases clipped from V and 0 bases from J, the junction kept 12 bases outside the gene matches. Germline assignment: CDR1 SGHVS and CDR2 FQNEAQ. The CDR3 is 18 residues long.

The chain couples TRBV5-1 to TRBJ2-7, with D unclear. The CDR3 contains 12 residues. From germline, CDR1 is SGHRS and CDR2 YFSETQ. Trimming pared 0 bases from V and 6 bases from J, leaving 7 bases between. CDR3 sequence reads: CASSLVAFEQYF. In nucleotides, the CDR3 is TGCGCCAGCAGCTTGGTCGCGTTCGAGCAGTACTTC.

This chain connects TRBV18 to TRBJ2-7; tentative D call: TRBD2 (7 bases). The V end was cut by 3 bases, the J end by 3 bases, with 18 bases between. Germline CDR1 KGHSH, CDR2 LQKENI. The CDR3 is 16 residues long. This chain's CDR3 is CASSPRGDNGGYEQYF. The DNA for the CDR3 is TGTGCCAGCTCACCCCGGGGGGACAACGGGGGCTACGAGCAGTACTTC.

V gene TRBV5-4 combines with J gene TRBJ2-7, with D possibly matching TRBD1 (6 bases). Germline V gene sequence: CDR1 SGHNT, CDR2 YYREEE (reference sequence). Trimming cost V 4 bases and J 2 bases, with 25 bases left between them. The CDR3 runs 18 residues. CDR3 nucleotides: TGTGCCAGCAGCACCAACTCACTGCAGTTAAAGGGGGCCTACGAGCAGTACTTC. As protein: CASSTNSLQLKGAYEQYF. Variable domain in full (rest from reference TRBV5-4 and TRBJ2-7): ETGVTQSPTHLIKTRGQQVTLRCSSQSGHNTVSWYQQALGQGPQFIFQYYREEENGRGNFPPRFSGLQFPNYSSELNVNALELDDSALYLCASSTNSLQLKGAYEQYFGPGTRLTVT.

The chain links TRBV18 to TRBJ1-1, with D hard to call. The CDR3 totals 16 residues. Germline assignment: CDR1 KGHSH and CDR2 LQKENI. V was clipped by 2 bases and J by 4 bases, with 17 bases between them. The CDR3 protein is CASSPGSEGFGTEAFF. DNA for the CDR3: TGTGCCAGCTCACCAGGCTCAGAGGGTTTTGGCACTGAAGCTTTCTTT.

The count of this clone is one. V and J are TRBV4-1 and TRBJ1-1, with D hard to call. This CDR3 region has 14 residues. CDR1 is MGHRA and CDR2 is YSYEKL in the germline V gene. The ends were cut back, 2 bases at V and 2 bases at J, with 9 bases in the middle. Written as DNA, the CDR3 is TGCGCCAGCAGCCAACTGACGGCCAACACTGAAGCTTTCTTT. This codes for CASSQLTANTEAFF.

This chain links TRBV15 with TRBJ1-6; 7 bases match TRBD1. Trimming cost V 8 bases and J 2 bases; bases outside gene matches: 6. Germline V lookup: CDR1 LNHNV, CDR2 YYDKDF (reference sequence). The CDR3 contains 15 residues. DNA for the CDR3: TGTGCCACCTGGAGAGGGACAGCCTATAATTCACCCCTCCACTTT. Protein product: CATWRGTAYNSPLHF.

The rearrangement joins TRBV5-5 to TRBJ1-2; TRBD1 matches 8 bases. CDR3 length: 13 residues. J lost 10 bases, V lost 0 bases, and 5 bases had no gene match. Germline CDR1 reads SGHKS; CDR2 reads YYEKEE (reference sequence). Here the CDR3 DNA reads TGTGCCAGCAGCTTGGTATCAGGGGGCGCCTACACCTTC. This codes for CASSLVSGGAYTF. The full variable domain, with the rest looked up from reference TRBV5-5 and TRBJ1-2, is DAGVTQSPTHLIKTRGQQVTLRCSPISGHKSVSWYQQVLGQGPQFIFQYYEKEERGRGNFPDRFSARQFPNYSSELNVNALLLGDSALYLCASSLVSGGAYTFGSGTRLTVV.

The V and J genes are TRBV2 and TRBJ2-7; 7 bases match TRBD1. The CDR3 is made up of 14 amino acids. Trimming took 4 bases from V and 1 from J; bases not matched to a gene: 4. The germline V gene encodes CDR1 SNHLY and CDR2 FYNNEI. The CDR3 here is CASSGQGRSYEQYF. CDR3 DNA: TGTGCCAGCAGTGGACAGGGCCGATCCTACGAGCAGTACTTC. Together with reference TRBV2 and TRBJ2-7, the CDR3 gives the full variable domain: EPEVTQTPSHQVTQMGQEVILRCVPISNHLYFYWYRQILGQKVEFLVSFYNNEISEKSEIFDDQFSVERPDGSNFTLKIRSTKLEDSAMYFCASSGQGRSYEQYFGPGTRLTVT.

This chain connects TRBV27 to TRBJ2-2; D remains ambiguous. V was clipped by 3 bases and J by 0 bases, with 11 bases between them. This CDR3 has 16 residues. Germline CDR1 and CDR2: MNHEY and SMNVEV (reference sequence). Here the CDR3 DNA reads TGTGCCAGCAGTTTTCTTCCTCAGACGAACACCGGGGAGCTGTTTTTT. This gives the protein CASSFLPQTNTGELFF.

As regards this clone: Given a much more abundant clone one base away, this may be a read error. The rearrangement joins TRBV6-6 to TRBJ1-4, with D unresolved. V lost 5 bases and J 7 bases, leaving 20 bases between the germline ends. Germline CDR1 and CDR2: MNHNY and SVGAGI (reference sequence). This CDR3 spans 16 amino acids. Here the CDR3 DNA reads TGTGCCAGCAGTACCGCAAACGTCACCCCGGGTGAAAAACTGTTTTTT. Translating it yields CASSTANVTPGEKLFF.

The V and J genes are TRBV11-2 and TRBJ1-1, with 10 bases aligning to TRBD1. Germline CDR1 SGHAT, CDR2 FQNNGV. The CDR3 runs 12 residues. V lost 5 bases, J lost 11 bases, and 5 bases stayed unmatched. The chain's CDR3 is CASSTDRGLAFF. The CDR3 DNA sequence: TGTGCCAGCAGCACTGACAGGGGGCTCGCTTTCTTT.

This rearrangement joins TRBV7-9 to TRBJ1-3; D is uncertain. Germline loops: CDR1 SEHNR, CDR2 FQNEAQ (reference sequence). The CDR3 sequence is 14 residues long. Deletions cut 1 base from V and 2 bases from J, with 6 bases between. CDR3 in amino acids: CASSLDSTGNTIYF. The DNA of the CDR3 is TGTGCCAGCAGCTTAGACAGCACTGGAAACACCATATATTTT.

CDR3 nucleotides: TGTGCCAGCAGCTTGACTAGCGGATACACCGGGGAGCTGTTTTTT. This gives the protein CASSLTSGYTGELFF. The chain recombines TRBV5-4 with TRBJ2-2, with 8 bases fitting TRBD2. Germline V CDR1 and CDR2: SGHNT, YYREEE (reference sequence). The V segment lost 1 base and the J segment 3 bases; nucleotides outside the gene matches: 2. The CDR3 contains 15 residues.

This chain connects TRBV5-1 to TRBJ1-4; D possibly corresponds to TRBD1 (5 bases). Germline CDR1 SGHRS, CDR2 YFSETQ. V lost 1 base and J lost 0, with 16 bases in between. This CDR3 region has 18 residues. The CDR3 coding sequence is TGCGCCAGCAGCTTGTGGCTTTTGGACACCTCAACTAATGAAAAACTGTTTTTT. Protein sequence: CASSLWLLDTSTNEKLFF.

The genes are TRBV7-7 and TRBJ2-7, with 9 bases lining up with TRBD1. CDR1 is SSHAT and CDR2 is FNYEAQ in the germline V gene (reference sequence). The CDR3 has 14 amino acids. The ends lost 1 base at V and 7 bases at J; junction bases unmatched: 5. For the CDR3, the DNA is TGTGCCAGCAGCTTAGGGGGACAGGGCGGGGAGCAGTACTTC. Residues: CASSLGGQGGEQYF.

The chain carries TRBV9 and TRBJ1-2; D remains ambiguous. The V and J ends lost 1 base and 2 bases respectively, with 3 bases between them. The CDR3 is 12 amino acids. Per the germline V gene, CDR1 is SGDLS and CDR2 is YYNGEE. For the CDR3, the DNA is TGTGCCAGCAGCGTAACCAACTATGGCTACACCTTC. As protein: CASSVTNYGYTF.

The V and J genes are TRBV20-1 and TRBJ2-1; D unclear. Germline CDR1 is DFQATT and CDR2 is SNEGSKA (reference sequence). There are 8 residues in the CDR3. V lost 7 bases to trimming and J lost 10 bases, with 5 bases between them. CDR3 coding DNA: TGCAGTGTTGGGGAGCAGTTCTTC. As protein: CSVGEQFF.

The V gene is TRBV7-2, the J gene TRBJ2-3, with 10 bases that match TRBD2. Trimming removed 3 bases from V and 2 bases from J; junction bases left unmatched: 5. In germline, CDR1 is SGHTA, CDR2 FQGNSA. The CDR3 totals 16 residues. The DNA of the CDR3 is TGTGCCAGCAGCTTGGATAGCGGGGGGCACACAGATACGCAGTATTTT. It translates to CASSLDSGGHTDTQYF.

This clone occurred a few times. This sequence joins TRBV7-8 and TRBJ2-7; D might be TRBD1 (5 bases). V lost 4 bases, J lost 0 bases, and 13 bases lay in between. CDR1 is SGHVS, CDR2 FQNEAQ, per germline. The CDR3 length is 15 residues. The CDR3 nucleotides read TGTGCCAGCAGCTCCTACCAGGGCCCCTCCTACGAGCAGTACTTC. Protein: CASSSYQGPSYEQYF.

This chain connects TRBV9 to TRBJ2-2, with 7 nucleotides matching TRBD2. CDR3 length: 18 amino acids. Germline V gives CDR1 SGDLS, CDR2 YYNGEE. J gave up 6 bases and V 3 bases, and 17 bases lay outside the gene matches. CDR3 region: CASSAPGVGSGWSGELFF. The CDR3 DNA follows: TGTGCCAGCAGCGCCCCGGGCGTGGGTAGCGGGTGGTCCGGGGAGCTGTTTTTT.

With regard to this clone: The sample holds other DNA sequences that translate to the same CDR3. The chain employs TRBV27 and TRBJ1-4, with D possibly matching TRBD1 (6 bases). This CDR3 region has 14 residues. From germline, CDR1 is MNHEY and CDR2 SMNVEV (reference sequence). Deletions cut 4 bases from V and 8 bases from J, with 14 bases between. CDR3 in amino acids: CASSSGTWGEKLFF. The CDR3 region has the DNA TGTGCCAGCAGTTCCGGGACATGGGGGGAAAAACTGTTTTTT.